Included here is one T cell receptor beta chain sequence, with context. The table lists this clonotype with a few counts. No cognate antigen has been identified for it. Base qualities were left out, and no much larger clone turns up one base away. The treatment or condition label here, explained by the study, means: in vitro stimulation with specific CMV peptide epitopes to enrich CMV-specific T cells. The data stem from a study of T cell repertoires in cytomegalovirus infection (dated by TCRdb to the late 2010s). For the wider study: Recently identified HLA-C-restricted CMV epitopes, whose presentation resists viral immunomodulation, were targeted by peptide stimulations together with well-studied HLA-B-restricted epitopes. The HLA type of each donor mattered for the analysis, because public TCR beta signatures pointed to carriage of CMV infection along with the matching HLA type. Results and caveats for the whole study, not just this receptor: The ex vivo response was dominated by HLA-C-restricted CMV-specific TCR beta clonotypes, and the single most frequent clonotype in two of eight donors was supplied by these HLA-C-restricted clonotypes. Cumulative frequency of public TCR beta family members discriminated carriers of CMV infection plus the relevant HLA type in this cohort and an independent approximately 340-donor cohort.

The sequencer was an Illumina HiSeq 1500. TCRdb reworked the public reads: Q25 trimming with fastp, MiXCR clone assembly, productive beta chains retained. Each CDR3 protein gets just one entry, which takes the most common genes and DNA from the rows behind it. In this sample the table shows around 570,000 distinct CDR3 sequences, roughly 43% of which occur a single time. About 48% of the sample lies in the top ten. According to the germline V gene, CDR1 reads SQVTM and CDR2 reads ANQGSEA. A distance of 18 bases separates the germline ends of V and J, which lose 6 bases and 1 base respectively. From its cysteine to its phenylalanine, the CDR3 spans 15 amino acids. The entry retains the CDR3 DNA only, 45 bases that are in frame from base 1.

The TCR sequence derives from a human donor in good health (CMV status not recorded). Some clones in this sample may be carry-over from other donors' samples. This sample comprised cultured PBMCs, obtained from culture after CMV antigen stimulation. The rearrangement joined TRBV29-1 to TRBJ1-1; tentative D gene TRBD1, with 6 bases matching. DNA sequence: TGCAGCGTCTCCCGGTGGGGCAGGGGGAACACTGAAGCTTTCTTT. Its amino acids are CSVSRWGRGNTEAFF.